The 30 T cell receptor beta chains listed next were all sequenced from one sample in a study of blood T cell repertoires in COVID-19. The table came from immunoSEQ multiplex PCR; TCRdb's copy has only in-frame clones and leaves some out. The table has approximately 270,000 clones, about 90% seen once. What was sequenced was PBMCs or T cells enriched from blood (not recorded which). The receptors come from a human donor in a cohort exposed to, infected with or recovered from COVID-19 (not recorded which). The donor label of this sample is uncertain.

The chain employs TRBV7-2 and TRBJ2-7; D possibly corresponds to TRBD1 (6 bases). This CDR3 comprises 15 residues. The germline V gene encodes CDR1 SGHTA and CDR2 FQGNSA. The V gene lost 3 bases and the J gene lost 3 bases, with 15 bases spanning the gap. The CDR3 protein is CASSFTGKRDYEQYF. CDR3 in DNA: TGTGCCAGCAGCTTTACAGGGAAAAGAGACTACGAGCAGTACTTC.

CDR3 sequence reads: CAWSFVPGQGAGGYTF. The DNA for the CDR3 is TGTGCCTGGAGTTTTGTTCCGGGACAGGGGGCGGGGGGCTACACCTTC. The chain links TRBV30 to TRBJ1-2, with TRBD1 matching 12 bases. The V segment lost 2 bases and the J segment 8 bases; nucleotides outside the gene matches: 12. This CDR3 is 16 amino acids long. Germline V lookup: CDR1 GTSNPN, CDR2 SVGIG (reference sequence). Drawing the rest from reference TRBV30 and TRBJ1-2, the complete variable domain is SQTIHQWPATLVQPVGSPLSLECTVEGTSNPNLYWYRQAAGRGLQLLFYSVGIGQISSEVPQNLSASRPQDRQFILSSKKLLLSDSGFYLCAWSFVPGQGAGGYTFGSGTRLTVV.

The chain has TRBV19 and TRBJ1-1, with TRBD1 matching over 10 bases. V was clipped by 5 bases and J by 3 bases; unmatched bases: 12. This CDR3 is built from 17 residues. The germline V gene encodes CDR1 LNHDA and CDR2 SQIVND (reference sequence). The CDR3 DNA is TGTGCCAGTAGTCTCAACCCAGGACAGGGGGTTTACACTGAAGCTTTCTTT. Its translation: CASSLNPGQGVYTEAFF.

The chain has TRBV30 and TRBJ1-5, with 7 bases identical to TRBD1. This CDR3 has 14 residues. CDR1 GTSNPN and CDR2 SVGIG come from the germline V gene (reference sequence). After removal of 3 bases from V and 6 bases from J, the junction contained 8 bases not matched to a gene. CDR3 in DNA: TGTGCCTGGAGCTATAGACAGGGAGGTCAGCCCCAGCATTTT. It specifies CAWSYRQGGQPQHF.

The chain combines TRBV9 with TRBJ2-3; D is possibly TRBD2 (5 bases). V was clipped by 0 bases and J by 4 bases, with 12 bases between them. The CDR3 is 15 residues long. Looked up from germline, CDR1 is SGDLS and CDR2 is YYNGEE. This CDR3 reads CASSVEGLGADTQYF. DNA for the CDR3: TGTGCCAGCAGCGTAGAGGGCCTCGGGGCAGATACGCAGTATTTT.

This chain connects TRBV3-1 (or the pseudogene TRBV3-2) to TRBJ2-3, with 8 bases fitting TRBD1. The CDR3 totals 15 residues. Trimming at V came to 1 base and at J to 5 bases, leaving 5 bases not matched to a gene. Germline V lookup: CDR1 LGHDT, CDR2 YNNKEL (reference sequence). The CDR3: CASSQAQGAKDTQYF. The CDR3, as DNA: TGTGCCAGCAGCCAAGCCCAGGGGGCCAAAGATACGCAGTATTTT.

This chain uses TRBV6-5 with TRBJ1-2, with a weak D call TRBD1 (5 bases). Germline CDR1 MNHEY, CDR2 SVGAGI. V dropped 0 bases and J dropped 3 bases, with 11 bases sitting between them. The CDR3 is 15 amino acids. CDR3 in DNA: TGTGCCAGCAGTTACTCGCAGGGTGTGGACTATGGCTACACCTTC. Its protein is CASSYSQGVDYGYTF.

The chain carries TRBV7-9 and TRBJ2-6, with D possibly TRBD1 on 6 matching bases. V was trimmed by 2 bases and J by 0 bases, leaving 8 bases between them. The CDR3 is 16 residues long. Germline V gene data show CDR1 as SEHNR and CDR2 as FQNEAQ (reference sequence). The CDR3 coding sequence is TGTGCCAGCAGCTTACAGGGGCTCTCTGGGGCCAACGTCCTGACTTTC. Its translation is CASSLQGLSGANVLTF.

This chain connects TRBV21-1 to TRBJ1-2. TRBV21-1 is described as a pseudogene. This CDR3 spans 15 amino acids. CDR3 sequence: CASSKLLPPNYGYTF. The CDR3 DNA reads as TGTGCCAGCAGCAAACTACTCCCCCCTAACTATGGCTACACCTTC.

The rearrangement uses TRBV5-1 and TRBJ1-5, with D perhaps TRBD1 (5 bases). Looked up from germline, CDR1 is SGHRS and CDR2 is YFSETQ. Trimming took off 9 bases at V and 0 bases at J, with 13 bases between the two ends. The CDR3 extends over 14 amino acids. DNA of the CDR3: TGCGCCACCAGTGGGGGGTATAGCAATCAGCCCCAGCATTTT. The encoded protein is CATSGGYSNQPQHF. The full variable domain, rest sourced from reference TRBV5-1 and TRBJ1-5, is KAGVTQTPRYLIKTRGQQVTLSCSPISGHRSVSWYQQTPGQGLQFLFEYFSETQRNKGNFPGRFSGRQFSNSRSEMNVSTLELGDSALYLCATSGGYSNQPQHFGDGTRLSIL.

The chain has TRBV19 and TRBJ2-3, with TRBD1 as a possible D gene (5 bases). V shed 4 bases and J shed 7 bases, with 12 bases lying between them. CDR1 is LNHDA and CDR2 is SQIVND in the germline V gene (reference sequence). This CDR3 comprises 13 residues. This CDR3 reads CASSSVGLNTQYF. Written as DNA, the CDR3 is TGTGCCAGTAGTAGCGTGGGGCTCAATACGCAGTATTTT.

The chain carries TRBV7-3 and TRBJ2-7, with 8 bases fitting TRBD1. Germline assignment: CDR1 SGHTA and CDR2 FQGTGA. Trimming at V came to 4 bases and at J to 6 bases, leaving 14 bases not matched to a gene. The CDR3 sequence is 16 residues long. DNA of the CDR3: TGTGCCAGCAGCTCCCGAACGGACAGGGAAGAAGTCGAGCAGTACTTC. Protein product: CASSSRTDREEVEQYF.

V and J are TRBV19 and TRBJ1-5; D not resolved. The germline V gene has CDR1 LNHDA and CDR2 SQIVND (reference sequence). V lost 5 bases to trimming and J lost 4 bases, with 12 bases between them. The CDR3 covers 14 residues. The CDR3 sequence is CASSPNRGNQPQHF. CDR3 bases: TGTGCCAGTAGTCCGAATCGGGGAAATCAGCCCCAGCATTTT.

V and J are TRBV28 and TRBJ1-1; the D gene is possibly TRBD1 (6 bases). With 3 bases removed from V and 0 bases from J, the gap between germline ends came to 8 bases. Germline lookup yields CDR1 MDHEN and CDR2 SYDVKM. CDR3 length equals 14 residues. The CDR3 is CASSLGDMNTEAFF. The CDR3 nucleotides are TGTGCCAGCAGTTTGGGGGACATGAACACTGAAGCTTTCTTT.

The chain links TRBV4-3 to TRBJ2-3; possibly TRBD2 for D (7 bases). CDR1 is LGHNA, CDR2 YSLEER, per germline. The CDR3 totals 18 residues. Trimming cost V 0 bases and J 1 base, with 17 bases left between them. Here the CDR3 DNA reads TGCGCCAGCAGCCAAGATATTCCGGGGGGCGAGGGCACAGATACGCAGTATTTT. Translating it yields CASSQDIPGGEGTDTQYF.

The chain links TRBV5-1 to TRBJ1-4; D ambiguous. V lost 4 bases and J lost 5, with 12 bases in between. This CDR3 contains 14 residues. Germline V CDR1 and CDR2: SGHRS, YFSETQ. The CDR3 is CASSLGRWNEKLFF. The DNA for the CDR3 is TGCGCCAGCAGCCTAGGTCGGTGGAATGAAAAACTGTTTTTT.

The chain employs TRBV19 and TRBJ1-1; 7 bases map to TRBD1. The CDR3 length is 14 residues. The germline V gene has CDR1 LNHDA and CDR2 SQIVND (reference sequence). The V segment lost 6 bases and the J segment 4 bases; nucleotides outside the gene matches: 8. The chain's CDR3 is CASSQGQRSTEAFF. The CDR3 nucleotides are TGTGCCAGTAGCCAGGGACAGCGAAGCACTGAAGCTTTCTTT.

The genes are TRBV10-3 and TRBJ2-3; 8 bases are shared with TRBD1. CDR1 and CDR2 (germline): ENHRY, SYGVKD. The CDR3 is made up of 14 amino acids. V gave up 6 bases and J gave up 0 bases; unmatched junction bases: 2. CDR3 sequence reads: CAIRGQGSTDTQYF. The CDR3 bases are TGTGCCATCAGAGGACAGGGAAGCACAGATACGCAGTATTTT.

This rearrangement joins TRBV24-1 to TRBJ1-3, with unresolved D. Germline V lookup: CDR1 KGHDR, CDR2 SFDVKD. The CDR3 totals 16 residues. V gave up 0 bases and J gave up 4 bases, with 12 bases separating them. For the CDR3, the DNA is TGTGCCACCAGTGATTTGCTAGGTTTACCCGGAAACACCATATATTTT. Translation: CATSDLLGLPGNTIYF.

The CDR3 loop reads CSVGGQGVEQYF. DNA of the CDR3: TGCAGCGTTGGGGGACAGGGGGTCGAGCAGTACTTC. This chain joins TRBV29-1 and TRBJ2-7, with 11 bases identical to TRBD1. The CDR3 extends over 12 amino acids. The germline CDR1 and CDR2 sequences are SQVTM and ANQGSEA. V trimming: 4 bases; J trimming: 6 bases; junction bases outside the gene matches: 2.

The chain has TRBV6-6 and TRBJ1-5; TRBD1 is a possible D gene (6 bases). The CDR3 spans 17 residues. V lost 5 bases and J 2 bases, leaving 19 bases between the germline ends. Germline V CDR1 and CDR2: MNHNY, SVGAGI (reference sequence). The CDR3 sequence: CASSPPTGASGNQPQHF. As DNA, the CDR3 is TGTGCCAGCAGTCCCCCGACAGGAGCGAGCGGCAATCAGCCCCAGCATTTT.

This chain connects TRBV6-5 to TRBJ1-6, with TRBD1 as a possible D gene (6 bases). The germline gives CDR1 MNHEY, CDR2 SVGAGI. This CDR3 has 15 residues. The V end was cut by 7 bases, the J end by 7 bases, with 17 bases between. CDR3: CASTGTPEGNSPLHF. CDR3 DNA: TGTGCCAGCACCGGGACACCCGAGGGAAATTCACCCCTCCACTTT.

This sequence joins TRBV9 and TRBJ2-3; 16 bases are a match to TRBD2. V was pared by 4 bases and J by 1 base, with 6 bases of the junction left unmatched. There are 18 residues in the CDR3. Germline CDR1 reads SGDLS; CDR2 reads YYNGEE. In nucleotides, the CDR3 is TGTGCCAGCAGCCCGGGGACTAGCGGGGGGGCTCGCACAGATACGCAGTATTTT. It specifies CASSPGTSGGARTDTQYF.

The rearrangement uses TRBV27 and TRBJ2-7; weak D call: TRBD1 (7 bases). V was trimmed by 6 bases and J by 4 bases, leaving 19 bases between them. The CDR3 has 15 residues. The germline V gene has CDR1 MNHEY and CDR2 SMNVEV (reference sequence). Here the CDR3 DNA reads TGTGCCAGCAGCAGCGGGCAGGGGGACTGGTACGAGCAGTACTTC. This sequence encodes CASSSGQGDWYEQYF.

The genes are TRBV19 and TRBJ1-2; D is possibly TRBD1 (6 bases). Germline assignment: CDR1 LNHDA and CDR2 SQIVND (reference sequence). The CDR3 runs 14 residues. V was shortened by 3 bases and J by 7 bases, with 15 bases between the two germline ends. In DNA form, the CDR3 reads TGTGCCAGTAGTATTGTCATGGGGGCGAGTGGCTACACCTTC. Its translation is CASSIVMGASGYTF.

The V and J genes are TRBV7-2 and TRBJ1-2; 7 bases line up with TRBD1. Germline V lookup: CDR1 SGHTA, CDR2 FQGNSA. The trim removed 8 bases at V and 5 bases at J, leaving 14 bases unmatched. The CDR3 totals 15 residues. The CDR3 region is CASSPEGGKGYGYTF. The CDR3 DNA sequence: TGTGCCAGCTCCCCAGAAGGGGGCAAGGGGTATGGCTACACCTTC.

The gene calls are TRBV27 and TRBJ1-6; D ambiguous. With 3 bases removed from V and 3 bases from J, the gap between germline ends came to 6 bases. The CDR3 has 14 residues. The germline V gene encodes CDR1 MNHEY and CDR2 SMNVEV (reference sequence). This chain's CDR3 is CASSLADYNSPLHF. CDR3 in DNA: TGTGCCAGCAGTTTGGCGGACTATAATTCACCCCTCCACTTT.

The CDR3 region is CSVEGDRDNGYTF. CDR3 nucleotides: TGCAGCGTTGAGGGAGACAGGGACAACGGCTACACCTTC. V gene TRBV29-1 combines with J gene TRBJ1-2; 7 positions match TRBD1. After removal of 3 bases from V and 8 bases from J, the junction contained 9 bases not matched to a gene. The CDR3 extends over 13 amino acids. The germline gives CDR1 SQVTM, CDR2 ANQGSEA.

The chain couples TRBV7-9 to TRBJ1-2; 11 bases match TRBD1. The CDR3 runs to 17 residues. Germline CDR1 SEHNR, CDR2 FQNEAQ (reference sequence). J gave up 4 bases and V 5 bases, and 12 bases lay outside the gene matches. The DNA of the CDR3 is TGTGCCAGCAGCGTAATCGGGACAGGGGGAGGGATCTATGGCTACACCTTC. Translating it yields CASSVIGTGGGIYGYTF.

The chain combines TRBV7-9 with TRBJ2-7; TRBD2 might be the D (6 bases). Germline CDR1 is SEHNR and CDR2 is FQNEAQ (reference sequence). Trimming removed 5 bases from V and 0 bases from J, with 17 bases in between. The CDR3 spans 16 residues. CDR3 nucleotide sequence: TGTGCCAGCAGCCCCTCAGTGGGGGGAAGCTCCTACGAGCAGTACTTC. Its translation: CASSPSVGGSSYEQYF.